Sequencing of this T cell receptor beta chain was carried out in a study of blood T cells in healthy people across ages. Notes on the study in general: CMV status of donors was unknown, possibly confounding expanded clonotype changes.

Then a second PCR, running roughly 7 to 11 cycles, was carried out with a sample-barcoded 5' primer and a J-beta primer mix. Each cDNA molecule was tagged by a template-switch adaptor with 12 random nucleotides. TCRdb re-analysed the 5' RACE reads in MiXCR, keeping a single row per CDR3 protein. The repertoire holds almost 550,000 distinct CDR3 sequences, more than 20% seen once, with around 10% in the top ten. CDR3 length: 14 residues. The germline V gene encodes CDR1 DFQATT and CDR2 SNEGSKA (reference sequence). V lost 3 bases and J 0 bases, leaving 8 bases between the germline ends. With respect to this clonotype: Its antigen is as yet unknown.

These records were also assigned to another study, of T cells of mothers and their children. According to that study: A primer called M1S, used in the second PCR, added sample barcodes and 2-4 random nucleotides. The authors detected no persistent microchimeric T cell clones.

J is TRBJ1-4 and V is TRBV20-1; D might be TRBD1 (5 bases). Source material: blood. This receptor was obtained from a boy younger than 18 in good health. The CDR3 loop is CSARATATNEKLFF. The CDR3 coding sequence is TGCAGTGCTAGGGCGACAGCAACTAATGAAAAACTGTTTTTT.